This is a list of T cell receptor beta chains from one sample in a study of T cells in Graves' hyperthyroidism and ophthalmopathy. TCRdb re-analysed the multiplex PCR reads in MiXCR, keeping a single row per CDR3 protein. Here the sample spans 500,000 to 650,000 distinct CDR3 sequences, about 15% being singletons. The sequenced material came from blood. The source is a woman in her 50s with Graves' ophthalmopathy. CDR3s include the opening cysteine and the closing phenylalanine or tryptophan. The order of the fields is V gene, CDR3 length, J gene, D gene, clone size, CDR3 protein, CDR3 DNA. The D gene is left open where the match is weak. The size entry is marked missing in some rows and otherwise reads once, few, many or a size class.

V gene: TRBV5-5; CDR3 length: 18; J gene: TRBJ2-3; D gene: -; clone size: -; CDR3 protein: CASSLALGSPFSTDTQYF; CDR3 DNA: TGTGCCAGCAGCTTGGCCTTGGGCAGCCCATTTAGCACAGATACGCAGTATTTT
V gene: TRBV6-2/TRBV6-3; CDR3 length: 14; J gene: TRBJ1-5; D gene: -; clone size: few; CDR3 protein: CASRYPGQNQPQHF; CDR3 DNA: TGTGCCAGCAGGTATCCGGGACAAAATCAGCCCCAGCATTTT
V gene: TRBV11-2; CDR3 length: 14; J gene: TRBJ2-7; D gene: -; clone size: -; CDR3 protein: CASSQRDTSYEQYF; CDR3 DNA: TGCGCCAGCAGCCAACGTGACACCTCCTACGAGCAGTACTTC
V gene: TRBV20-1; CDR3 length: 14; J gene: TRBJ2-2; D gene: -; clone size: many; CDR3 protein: CSARVAGNTGELFF; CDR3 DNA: TGCAGTGCTAGAGTGGCAGGAAACACCGGGGAGCTGTTTTTT
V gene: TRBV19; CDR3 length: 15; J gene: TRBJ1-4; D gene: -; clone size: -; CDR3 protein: CASSIAGAGNEKLFF; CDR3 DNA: TGTGCCAGTAGTATAGCCGGGGCTGGTAATGAAAAACTGTTTTTT
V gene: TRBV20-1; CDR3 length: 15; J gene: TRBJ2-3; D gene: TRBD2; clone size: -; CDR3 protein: CSASQAGGPGDTQYF; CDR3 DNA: TGCAGTGCTTCCCAAGCGGGAGGGCCGGGAGATACGCAGTATTTT
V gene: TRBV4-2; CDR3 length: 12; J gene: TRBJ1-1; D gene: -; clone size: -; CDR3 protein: CASSQDQGTAFF; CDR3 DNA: TGTGCCAGCAGCCAAGATCAGGGTACGGCTTTCTTT
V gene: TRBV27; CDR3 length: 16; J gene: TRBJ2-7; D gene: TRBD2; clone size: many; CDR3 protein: CASSPIRTSGSYEQYF; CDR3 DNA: TGTGCCAGCAGTCCAATTAGGACTAGCGGTTCCTACGAGCAGTACTTC
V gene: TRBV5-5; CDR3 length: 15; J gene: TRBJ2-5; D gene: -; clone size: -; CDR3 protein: CASSPPGGRQETQYF; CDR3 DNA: TGTGCCAGCAGCCCCCCGGGGGGCAGACAAGAGACCCAGTACTTC
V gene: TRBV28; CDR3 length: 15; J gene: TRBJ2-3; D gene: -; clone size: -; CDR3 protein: CASSINRASVDTQYF; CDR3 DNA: TGTGCCAGCAGTATCAACAGGGCTAGCGTAGATACGCAGTATTTT
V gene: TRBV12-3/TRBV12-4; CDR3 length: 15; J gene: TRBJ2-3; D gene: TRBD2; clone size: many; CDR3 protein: CASSLLAGKTDTQYF; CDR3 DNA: TGTGCCAGCAGTTTGCTAGCGGGAAAGACAGATACGCAGTATTTT
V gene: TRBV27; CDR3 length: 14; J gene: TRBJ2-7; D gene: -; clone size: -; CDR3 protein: CASSFRVPTYEQYF; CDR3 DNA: TGTGCCAGCAGTTTCAGGGTCCCTACCTACGAGCAGTACTTC
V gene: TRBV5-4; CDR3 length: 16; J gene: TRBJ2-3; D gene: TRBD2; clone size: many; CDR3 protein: CASSLGLAGGQDTQYF; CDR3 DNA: TGTGCCAGCAGCTTGGGGCTAGCGGGTGGGCAAGATACGCAGTATTTT
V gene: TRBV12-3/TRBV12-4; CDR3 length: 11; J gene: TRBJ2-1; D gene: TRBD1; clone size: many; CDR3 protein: CASSQDREQFF; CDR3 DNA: TGTGCCAGCAGTCAGGACAGGGAGCAGTTCTTC
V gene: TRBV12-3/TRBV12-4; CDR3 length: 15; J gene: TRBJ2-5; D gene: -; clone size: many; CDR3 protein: CASSLRAGKSETQYF; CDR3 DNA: TGTGCCAGCAGTTTGAGGGCAGGGAAAAGCGAGACCCAGTACTTC
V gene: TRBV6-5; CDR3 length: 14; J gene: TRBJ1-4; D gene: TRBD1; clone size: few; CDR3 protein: CASSRTGRGEKLFF; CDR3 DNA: TGTGCCAGCAGCAGGACAGGGAGGGGGGAAAAACTGTTTTTT
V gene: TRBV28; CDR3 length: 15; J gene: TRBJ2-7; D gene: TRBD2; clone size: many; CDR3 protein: CASSFSTGGLREQYF; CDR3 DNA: TGTGCCAGCAGTTTTTCAACCGGGGGACTACGCGAGCAGTACTTC
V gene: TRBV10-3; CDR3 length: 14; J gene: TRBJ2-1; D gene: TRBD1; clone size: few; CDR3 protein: CAISRQGEGDEQFF; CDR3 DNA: TGTGCCATCAGTAGACAGGGGGAAGGTGATGAGCAGTTCTTC
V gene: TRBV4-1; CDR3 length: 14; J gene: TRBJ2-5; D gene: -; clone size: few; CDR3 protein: CASSQEGFLGTQYF; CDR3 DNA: TGCGCCAGCAGCCAAGAGGGCTTCCTCGGGACCCAGTACTTC
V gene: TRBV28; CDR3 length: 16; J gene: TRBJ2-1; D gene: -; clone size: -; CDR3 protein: CASSNPRGRTYNEQFF; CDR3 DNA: TGTGCCAGCAGTAACCCCCGGGGACGCACCTACAATGAGCAGTTCTTC
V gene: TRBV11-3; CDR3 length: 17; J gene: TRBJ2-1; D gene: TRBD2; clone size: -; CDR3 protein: CASSLELGLANGNEQFF; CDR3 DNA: TGTGCCAGCAGCCTAGAACTAGGACTAGCAAATGGCAATGAGCAGTTCTTC
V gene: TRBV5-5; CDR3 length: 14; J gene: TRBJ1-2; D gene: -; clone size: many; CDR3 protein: CASSLGASHYGYTF; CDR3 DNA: TGTGCCAGCAGCTTGGGGGCGTCACACTATGGCTACACCTTC
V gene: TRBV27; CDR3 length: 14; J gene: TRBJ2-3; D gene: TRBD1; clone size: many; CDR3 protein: CAAWGDRGTDTQYF; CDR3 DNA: TGTGCCGCATGGGGGGACAGGGGCACAGATACGCAGTATTTT
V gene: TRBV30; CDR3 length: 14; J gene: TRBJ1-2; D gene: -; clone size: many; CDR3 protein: CAWRHLQNNYGYTF; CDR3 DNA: TGTGCCTGGAGACATTTACAAAACAACTATGGCTACACCTTC
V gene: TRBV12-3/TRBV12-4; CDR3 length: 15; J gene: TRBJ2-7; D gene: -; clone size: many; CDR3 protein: CASTHHHGGFSEQYF; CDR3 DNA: TGTGCCAGCACCCACCATCATGGGGGGTTTAGCGAGCAGTACTTC
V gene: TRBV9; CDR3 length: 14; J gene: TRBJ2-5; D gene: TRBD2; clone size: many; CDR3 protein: CASSAAGVGETQYF; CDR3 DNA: TGTGCCAGCAGCGCCGCGGGAGTCGGGGAGACCCAGTACTTC
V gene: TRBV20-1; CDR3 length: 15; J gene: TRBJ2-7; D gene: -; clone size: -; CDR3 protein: CSASIMGTSTYEQYF; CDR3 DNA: TGCAGTGCTAGCATAATGGGGACATCCACCTACGAGCAGTACTTC
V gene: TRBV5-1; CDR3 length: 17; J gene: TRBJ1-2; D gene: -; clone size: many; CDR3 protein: CASSLSLLGINNYGYTF; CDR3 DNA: TGCGCCAGCAGCTTATCCCTTCTTGGAATTAACAACTATGGCTACACCTTC
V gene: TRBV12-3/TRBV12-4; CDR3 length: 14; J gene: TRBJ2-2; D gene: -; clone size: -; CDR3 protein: CVSSLKPNTGELFF; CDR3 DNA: TGTGTCAGCAGTTTAAAACCGAACACCGGGGAGCTGTTTTTT
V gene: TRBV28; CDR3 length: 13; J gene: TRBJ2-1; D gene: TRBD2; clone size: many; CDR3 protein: CAGLAGDGNEQFF; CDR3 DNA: TGTGCCGGACTAGCGGGGGATGGTAATGAGCAGTTCTTC
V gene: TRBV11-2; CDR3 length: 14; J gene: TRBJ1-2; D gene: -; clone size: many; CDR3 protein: CASSSRGLGFGYTF; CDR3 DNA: TGTGCCAGCAGCTCCAGGGGTTTGGGTTTTGGCTACACCTTC
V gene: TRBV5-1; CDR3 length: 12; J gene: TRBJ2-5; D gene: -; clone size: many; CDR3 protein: CASYDPQETQYF; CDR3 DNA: TGCGCCAGCTACGACCCTCAAGAGACCCAGTACTTC
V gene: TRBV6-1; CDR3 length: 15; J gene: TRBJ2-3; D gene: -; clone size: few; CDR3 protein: CASSEHVSITDTQYF; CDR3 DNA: TGTGCCAGCAGTGAACATGTGTCGATCACAGATACGCAGTATTTT
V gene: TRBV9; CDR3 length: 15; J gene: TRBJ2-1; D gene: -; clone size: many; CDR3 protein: CASSVGVRSYNEQFF; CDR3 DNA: TGTGCCAGCAGCGTAGGCGTACGCTCCTACAATGAGCAGTTCTTC
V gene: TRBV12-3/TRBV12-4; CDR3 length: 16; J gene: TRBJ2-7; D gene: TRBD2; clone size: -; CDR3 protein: CASSWGQLAGGYGQYF; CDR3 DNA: TGTGCCAGCAGTTGGGGTCAACTAGCGGGAGGTTACGGGCAGTACTTC